This TCR beta chain was identified during a study of prognosis after radiotherapy for stage I lung cancer. About the research overall: Across the cohort, concurrent therapy accompanying stereotactic body radiotherapy was administered to no patient.

The CDR3 is 16 amino acids. Per germline, CDR1 SNHLY and CDR2 FYNNEI. Points on this clonotype: Its antigen is not known. This likely stems from a read error, as it lies one base from a far larger clone.

Two rounds of multiplex PCR amplified TCR beta CDR3 from genomic DNA. Round-one PCR had primers specific to each TRBV and TRBJ gene. TCRdb reprocessed the multiplex PCR reads with MiXCR, giving one entry per CDR3 protein. The sample has 31,000 or so distinct CDR3 sequences; 48% are singletons. Patients were all node-negative on CT and PET/CT, lacking prior chemotherapy, radiotherapy or other malignancies. Notes on the study in general: Diminished Shannon entropy following stereotactic body radiation therapy characterized patients who developed distant metastases.

Specimen: PBMCs, collected before or after stereotactic body radiation therapy (not recorded which). This TCR derives from a donor over 45 with non-small cell lung cancer. V and J are TRBV2 and TRBJ2-7; 10 bases fit TRBD1. The CDR3 coding sequence is TGTGCCAGCAGCGCACAAACGGGACAGGGGCTCTACGAGCATTACTTC. Translated, it gives CASSAQTGQGLYEHYF.